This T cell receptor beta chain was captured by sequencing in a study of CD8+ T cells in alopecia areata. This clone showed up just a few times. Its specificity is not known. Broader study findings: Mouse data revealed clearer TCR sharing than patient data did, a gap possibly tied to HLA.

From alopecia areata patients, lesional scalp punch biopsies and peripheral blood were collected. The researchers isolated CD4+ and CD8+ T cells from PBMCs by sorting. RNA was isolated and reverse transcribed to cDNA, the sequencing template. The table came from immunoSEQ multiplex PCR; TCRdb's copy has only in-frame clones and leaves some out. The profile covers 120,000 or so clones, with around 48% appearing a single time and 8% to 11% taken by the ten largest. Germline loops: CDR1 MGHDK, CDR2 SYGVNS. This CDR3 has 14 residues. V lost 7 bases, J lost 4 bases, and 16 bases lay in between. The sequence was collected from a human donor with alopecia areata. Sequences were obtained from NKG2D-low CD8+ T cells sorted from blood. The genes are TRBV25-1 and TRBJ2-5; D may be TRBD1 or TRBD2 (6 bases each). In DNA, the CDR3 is TGTGCCAGCAAATATTCGGGGGCAGGAGAGACCCAGTACTTC. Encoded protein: CASKYSGAGETQYF. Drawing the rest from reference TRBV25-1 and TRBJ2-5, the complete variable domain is EADIYQTPRYLVIGTGKKITLECSQTMGHDKMYWYQQDPGMELHLIHYSYGVNSTEKGDLSSESTVSRIRTEHFPLTLESARPSHTSQYLCASKYSGAGETQYFGPGTRLLVL.